This is a list of T cell receptor beta chains from one sample in a study of cytomegalovirus exposure and HLA in healthy donors. Data came from immunoSEQ multiplex PCR; TCRdb stores just in-frame clones and leaves some out. The sample gives fewer than 200,000 clones, around four fifths of which show up once; 1.6% is in the top ten. Specimen: PBMCs. These receptors came from a man over 45 in good health and CMV-seronegative. Each CDR3 is given with its conserved first and last residue. D genes are given only for firm matches. Size tells how often a clone was seen (once, few, many) or the class of an expanded clone, and some rows leave it out.

d_gene	abundance	v_gene	j_gene	CDR3aa	CDR3nt
TRBD1	.	TRBV10-2	TRBJ1-5	CASSQTGGRQPQHF	TGCGCCAGCAGTCAGACAGGGGGCCGACAGCCCCAGCATTTT
TRBD2	.	TRBV7-2	TRBJ2-2	CASSPGRTSGGAGELFF	TGTGCCAGCAGCCCAGGCCGGACTAGCGGGGGGGCCGGGGAGCTGTTTTTT
TRBD2	.	TRBV5-1	TRBJ2-3	CASSLSPGGYGDTQYF	TGCGCCAGCAGCTTGTCCCCGGGGGGTTATGGAGATACGCAGTATTTT
.	.	TRBV11-2	TRBJ2-5	CASGRETMETQYF	TGTGCCAGCGGCCGGGAAACTATGGAGACCCAGTACTTC
TRBD1	.	TRBV2	TRBJ2-1	CASRGQAAEQFF	TGTGCCAGCAGGGGACAGGCAGCGGAGCAGTTCTTC
.	.	TRBV10-3	TRBJ1-5	CAISERDTEPQHF	TGTGCCATCAGTGAGCGGGACACAGAGCCCCAGCATTTT
.	.	TRBV6-5	TRBJ2-7	CASTGTNSYEQYF	TGTGCCAGCACAGGGACAAACTCCTACGAGCAGTACTTC
TRBD2	.	TRBV7-3	TRBJ2-7	CASSLRRLAGSSYEQYF	TGTGCCAGCAGCTTAAGGAGACTAGCGGGTTCTAGCTACGAGCAGTACTTC
TRBD2	.	TRBV6-5	TRBJ2-3	CASSYQRGGTDTQYF	TGTGCCAGCAGTTACCAGCGGGGGGGCACAGATACGCAGTATTTT
.	.	TRBV7-2	TRBJ2-7	CASSFMRQSSYEQYF	TGTGCCAGCAGCTTTATGCGGCAAAGCTCCTACGAGCAGTACTTC
.	.	TRBV5-1	TRBJ2-7	CASSEGGNYEQYF	TGCGCCAGCTCCGAGGGTGGGAACTACGAGCAGTACTTC
.	.	TRBV7-2	TRBJ1-2	CASSLGGGSGYTF	TGTGCCAGCAGCTTAGGAGGAGGGTCGGGCTACACCTTC
.	.	TRBV4-2	TRBJ1-1	CASSPREAVEAFF	TGTGCCAGCAGTCCAAGGGAGGCAGTTGAAGCTTTCTTT
TRBD1	.	TRBV28	TRBJ2-2	CASILTGGFGELFF	TGTGCCAGCATTCTGACAGGGGGTTTCGGGGAGCTGTTTTTT
TRBD1	.	TRBV19	TRBJ1-5	CASSWGDRGSHQPQHF	TGTGCCAGTAGTTGGGGGGACAGGGGGTCGCATCAGCCCCAGCATTTT
TRBD1	.	TRBV5-1	TRBJ1-1	CASSPFPRTGGANTEAFF	TGCGCCAGCAGCCCCTTTCCCAGGACAGGGGGCGCGAACACTGAAGCTTTCTTT
.	.	TRBV9	TRBJ2-3	CASSVGGITDTQYF	TGTGCCAGCAGCGTAGGCGGCATCACAGATACGCAGTATTTT
TRBD1	.	TRBV2	TRBJ2-7	CASRGTGQYYEQYF	TGTGCCAGCAGGGGGACGGGACAGTACTACGAGCAGTACTTC
.	once	TRBV7-2	TRBJ2-3	CASSPPTSTQYF	TGTGCCAGCAGCCCGCCGACTAGTACGCAGTATTTT
.	few	TRBV19	TRBJ2-7	CASSIDGAGGIYEQYF	TGTGCCAGTAGTATAGATGGGGCCGGAGGGATCTACGAGCAGTACTTC
.	.	TRBV15	TRBJ1-6	CATSRTVNNSPLHF	TGTGCCACCAGCAGGACAGTTAATAATTCACCCCTCCACTTT
.	.	TRBV14	TRBJ1-1	CASSPPGMNTEAFF	TGTGCCAGCAGCCCCCCCGGGATGAACACTGAAGCTTTCTTT
.	.	TRBV9	TRBJ2-5	CASSPVGGETQYF	TGTGCCAGCAGCCCCGTCGGGGGAGAGACCCAGTACTTC
TRBD1	.	TRBV7-9	TRBJ2-5	CASSFHRGEETQYF	TGTGCCAGCAGCTTCCACAGGGGAGAAGAGACCCAGTACTTC
TRBD1	.	TRBV29-1	TRBJ2-3	CSVGVDRVASDTQYF	TGCAGCGTTGGGGTCGACAGGGTGGCATCAGATACGCAGTATTTT
TRBD1	.	TRBV7-8	TRBJ1-2	CASGKGQATNYGYTF	TGTGCCAGCGGGAAGGGACAGGCCACTAACTATGGCTACACCTTC
.	.	TRBV4-1	TRBJ2-1	CASSQEDYPYNEQFF	TGCGCCAGCAGCCAAGAAGACTACCCCTACAATGAGCAGTTCTTC
TRBD2	.	TRBV5-8	TRBJ2-7	CASSLGGSLYEQYF	TGTGCCAGCAGCTTAGGCGGGAGTTTATACGAGCAGTACTTC
TRBD2	.	TRBV5-1	TRBJ2-1	CASSLAGRSYNEQFF	TGCGCCAGCAGCTTAGCGGGGCGCTCCTACAATGAGCAGTTCTTC
TRBD2	.	TRBV5-4	TRBJ2-5	CASSSTSGSQETQYF	TGTGCCAGCAGTTCAACTAGCGGGTCCCAAGAGACCCAGTACTTC
.	.	TRBV12-1	TRBJ2-1	CASSPGLAGVLRHNEQFF	TGTGCCAGCAGCCCTGGACTAGCGGGAGTTCTTAGACACAATGAGCAGTTCTTC
.	.	TRBV11-3	TRBJ2-5	CASSLEGGPVQETQYF	TGTGCCAGCAGCCTAGAGGGGGGACCAGTACAAGAGACCCAGTACTTC
.	.	TRBV20-1	TRBJ1-2	CSAARDIGYTF	TGCAGTGCTGCGCGGGATATTGGCTACACCTTC
.	.	TRBV10-3	TRBJ1-1	CAISVSGGLNTEAFF	TGTGCCATCAGTGTATCGGGAGGGCTTAACACTGAAGCTTTCTTT
.	.	TRBV5-5	TRBJ2-3	CASSLQAGPGADTQYF	TGTGCCAGCAGCCTCCAAGCAGGGCCGGGGGCAGATACGCAGTATTTT
TRBD1	.	TRBV11-2	TRBJ2-7	CASSFKGTGPYEQYF	TGTGCCAGCAGCTTTAAAGGGACAGGGCCCTACGAGCAGTACTTC
.	.	TRBV5-1	TRBJ2-5	CASSLAGPGETQYF	TGCGCCAGCAGCTTGGCCGGGCCGGGGGAGACCCAGTACTTC
TRBD2	few	TRBV15	TRBJ2-3	CATSPRDYTDTQYF	TGTGCCACCAGCCCCCGGGACTACACAGATACGCAGTATTTT
.	.	TRBV28	TRBJ1-2	CASSSGESYGYTF	TGTGCCAGCAGTTCAGGGGAGAGCTATGGCTACACCTTC
TRBD2	.	TRBV5-1	TRBJ2-7	CASSPSGGPKEQYF	TGCGCCAGCAGCCCTAGCGGGGGGCCAAAAGAGCAGTACTTC
.	.	TRBV11-2	TRBJ1-2	CASSLNYGYTF	TGTGCCAGCAGCCTGAACTATGGCTACACCTTC
.	.	TRBV2	TRBJ1-1	CATTWGDTEAFF	TGTGCAACGACGTGGGGGGACACTGAAGCTTTCTTT
TRBD1	.	TRBV6-5	TRBJ2-1	CASSSDRAYNNEQFF	TGTGCCAGCAGTTCCGACAGGGCCTATAACAATGAGCAGTTCTTC
TRBD1	.	TRBV7-9	TRBJ1-1	CASSHDRGPWNTEAFF	TGTGCCAGCAGCCACGACAGGGGGCCGTGGAACACTGAAGCTTTCTTT
TRBD1	.	TRBV2	TRBJ1-2	CASSGQGYYGYTF	TGTGCCAGCAGCGGACAGGGCTACTATGGCTACACCTTC
.	many	TRBV4-1	TRBJ1-1	CASSQRTANTEAFF	TGCGCCAGCAGCCAGAGGACAGCCAACACTGAAGCTTTCTTT
.	.	TRBV4-3	TRBJ1-2	CASSQGRGRIYGYTF	TGCGCCAGCAGCCAAGGGAGGGGCAGAATCTATGGCTACACCTTC
TRBD1	.	TRBV4-2	TRBJ2-2	CATGQEHTGELFF	TGTGCCACAGGACAGGAGCACACCGGGGAGCTGTTTTTT
.	once	TRBV14	TRBJ1-4	CASSRQAVATNEKLFF	TGTGCCAGCAGCCGACAGGCCGTTGCAACTAATGAAAAACTGTTTTTT
.	.	TRBV29-1	TRBJ1-3	CSVTPNSGNTIYF	TGCAGCGTTACACCGAATTCTGGAAACACCATATATTTT
TRBD1	.	TRBV18	TRBJ2-2	CASSLRTGGTGELFF	TGTGCCAGCTCACTACGGACAGGGGGCACCGGGGAGCTGTTTTTT
.	.	TRBV7-9	TRBJ2-6	CSSSLARASGANVLTF	TGTTCCAGCAGCTTAGCGCGGGCCTCTGGGGCCAACGTCCTGACTTTC
TRBD2	.	TRBV6-5	TRBJ2-1	CASRDGTRPGGEQFF	TGTGCCAGCAGGGACGGGACTAGACCCGGCGGTGAGCAGTTCTTC
.	.	TRBV5-6	TRBJ2-7	CASSLYRESEQYF	TGTGCCAGCAGCTTGTATAGGGAGTCCGAGCAGTACTTC
TRBD1	.	TRBV6-5	TRBJ2-7	CASSQSGTVVEQYF	TGTGCCAGCAGTCAATCCGGGACAGTCGTCGAGCAGTACTTC